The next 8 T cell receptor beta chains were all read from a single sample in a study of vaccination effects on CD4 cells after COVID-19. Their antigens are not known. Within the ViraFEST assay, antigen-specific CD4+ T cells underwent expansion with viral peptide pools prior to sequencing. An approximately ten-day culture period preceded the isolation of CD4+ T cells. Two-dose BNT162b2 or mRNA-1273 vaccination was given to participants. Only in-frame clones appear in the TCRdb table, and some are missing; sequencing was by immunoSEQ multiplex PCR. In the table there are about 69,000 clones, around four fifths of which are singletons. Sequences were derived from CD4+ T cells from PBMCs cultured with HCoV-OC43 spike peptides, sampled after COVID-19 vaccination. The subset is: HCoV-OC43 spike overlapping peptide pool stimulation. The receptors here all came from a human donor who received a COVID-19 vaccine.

CDR3 coding DNA: TGTGCCAGCAGCTTAACCGGGGCCAACGTCCTGACTTTC. It encodes CASSLTGANVLTF. V and J are TRBV7-9 and TRBJ2-6; D is unclear. Per germline, CDR1 SEHNR and CDR2 FQNEAQ (reference sequence). The V end was cut by 2 bases, the J end by 4 bases, with 3 bases between. The length of the CDR3 is 13 residues. Using reference TRBV7-9 and TRBJ2-6 for the parts outside the CDR3, the full variable domain is DTGVSQNPRHKITKRGQNVTFRCDPISEHNRLYWYRQTLGQGPEFLTYFQNEAQLEKSRLLSDRFSAERPKGSFSTLEIQRTEQGDSAMYLCASSLTGANVLTFGAGSRLTVL.

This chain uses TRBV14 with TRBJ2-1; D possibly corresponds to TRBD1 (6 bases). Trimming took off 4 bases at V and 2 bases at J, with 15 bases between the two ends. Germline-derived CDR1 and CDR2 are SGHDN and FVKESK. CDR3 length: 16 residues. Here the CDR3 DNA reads TGTGCCAGCAGCCTTCCCGGGACAACCCCCTACAATGAGCAGTTCTTC. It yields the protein CASSLPGTTPYNEQFF.

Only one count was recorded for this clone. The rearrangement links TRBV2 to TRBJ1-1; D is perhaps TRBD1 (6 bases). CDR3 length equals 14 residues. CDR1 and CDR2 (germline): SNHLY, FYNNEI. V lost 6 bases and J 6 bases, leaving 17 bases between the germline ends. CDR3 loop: CASREGEPRAEAFF. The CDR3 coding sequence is TGTGCCAGCAGGGAGGGGGAACCGAGGGCTGAAGCTTTCTTT.

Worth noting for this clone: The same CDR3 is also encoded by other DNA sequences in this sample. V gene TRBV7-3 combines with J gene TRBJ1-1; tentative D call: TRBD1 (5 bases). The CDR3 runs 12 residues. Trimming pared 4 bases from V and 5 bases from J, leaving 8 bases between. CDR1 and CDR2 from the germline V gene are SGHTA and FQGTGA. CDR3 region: CASSSGGTEAFF. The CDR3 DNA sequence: TGTGCCAGCAGCTCTGGGGGTACTGAAGCTTTCTTT.

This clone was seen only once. In nucleotides, the CDR3 is TGTGCCAGCTCACCATCGGGACAGTTAGACTACGAGCAGTACGTC. Encoded protein: CASSPSGQLDYEQYV. This rearrangement joins TRBV18 to TRBJ2-7, with TRBD1 identical over 7 bases. The length of the CDR3 is 15 residues. Germline trimming cut 2 bases from V and 3 bases from J; bases unmatched to any gene: 7. CDR1 is KGHSH and CDR2 is LQKENI in the germline V gene.

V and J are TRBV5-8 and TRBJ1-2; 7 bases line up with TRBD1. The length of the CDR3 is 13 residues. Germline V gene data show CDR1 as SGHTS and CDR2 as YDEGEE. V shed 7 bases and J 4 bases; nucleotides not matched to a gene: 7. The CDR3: CASRRQGSYGYTF. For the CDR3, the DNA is TGTGCCAGCCGAAGACAGGGTAGCTATGGCTACACCTTC. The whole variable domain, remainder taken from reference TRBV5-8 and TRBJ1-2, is EAGVTQSPTHLIKTRGQQATLRCSPISGHTSVYWYQQALGLGLQFLLWYDEGEERNRGNFPPRFSGRQFPNYSSELNVNALELEDSALYLCASRRQGSYGYTFGSGTRLTVV.

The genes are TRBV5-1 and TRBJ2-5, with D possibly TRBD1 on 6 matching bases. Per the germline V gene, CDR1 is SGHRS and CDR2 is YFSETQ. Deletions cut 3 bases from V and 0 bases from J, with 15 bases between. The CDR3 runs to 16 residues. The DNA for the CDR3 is TGCGCCAGCAGCTCCCAGGGGCCTTCGTACCAAGAGACCCAGTACTTC. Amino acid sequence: CASSSQGPSYQETQYF. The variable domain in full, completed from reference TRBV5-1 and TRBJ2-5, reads KAGVTQTPRYLIKTRGQQVTLSCSPISGHRSVSWYQQTPGQGLQFLFEYFSETQRNKGNFPGRFSGRQFSNSRSEMNVSTLELGDSALYLCASSSQGPSYQETQYFGPGTRLLVL.

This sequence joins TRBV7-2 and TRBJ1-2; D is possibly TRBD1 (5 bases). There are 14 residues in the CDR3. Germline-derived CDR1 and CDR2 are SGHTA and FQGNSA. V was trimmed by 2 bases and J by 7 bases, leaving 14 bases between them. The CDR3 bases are TGTGCCAGCAGCTTATTAAACCAGGGTAGTGGCTACACCTTC. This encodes CASSLLNQGSGYTF.